The 12 T cell receptor beta chains presented below share a single source sample, sequenced in a study of blood T cell repertoires in COVID-19. Method: immunoSEQ multiplex PCR; TCRdb's copy keeps in-frame clones and lacks some. The data show hundreds of thousands of clones, around 87% seen once. The sample was PBMCs or T cells enriched from blood (not recorded which). These receptors all come from a woman younger than 30 who had recovered from COVID-19.

CDR3 amino acids: CASSPDRNEQFF. For the CDR3, the DNA is TGTGCCAGCTCACCAGACAGGAATGAGCAGTTCTTC. V usage is TRBV18 and J usage is TRBJ2-1; a possible D gene is TRBD1 (6 bases). V was pared by 2 bases and J by 7 bases, with 6 bases between. The CDR3 has 12 amino acids. The V gene's germline CDR1 is KGHSH and CDR2 LQKENI.

This sequence joins TRBV5-5 and TRBJ1-6; perhaps TRBD1 as D (5 bases). The germline gives CDR1 SGHKS, CDR2 YYEKEE (reference sequence). The ends were cut back, 1 base at V and 8 bases at J, with 10 bases in the middle. The CDR3 consists of 14 residues. CDR3 protein: CASSLQGEYSPLHF. In DNA form, the CDR3 reads TGTGCCAGCAGCTTGCAAGGGGAATATTCACCCCTCCACTTT.

The CDR3 is CASTQGGGSTDTQYF. The CDR3, as DNA: TGTGCCAGTACCCAAGGGGGGGGAAGCACAGATACGCAGTATTTT. The genes are TRBV19 and TRBJ2-3, with D maybe TRBD2 (7 bases). This CDR3 has 15 amino acids. In germline, CDR1 is LNHDA, CDR2 SQIVND (reference sequence). Trimming took 7 bases from V and 0 from J, leaving 14 bases between them.

The rearrangement uses TRBV19 and TRBJ2-7; TRBD2 agrees at 7 bases. Germline V gene data show CDR1 as LNHDA and CDR2 as SQIVND (reference sequence). Trimming took 3 bases from V and 6 from J; bases not matched to a gene: 11. The CDR3 extends over 15 amino acids. The CDR3 loop is CASSIGASGFAEQYF. DNA for the CDR3: TGTGCCAGTAGTATTGGGGCTAGCGGCTTCGCCGAGCAGTACTTC.

This rearrangement joins TRBV30 to TRBJ1-3; 7 bases are a match to TRBD1. The germline V gene has CDR1 GTSNPN and CDR2 SVGIG (reference sequence). The length of the CDR3 is 14 residues. The junction had 5 bases not matched to a gene; V was cut back by 4 bases and J by 2 bases. In DNA form, the CDR3 reads TGTGCCTGGACCCCAGGGACAGCTGGAAACACCATATATTTT. As protein: CAWTPGTAGNTIYF.

This chain links TRBV9 with TRBJ2-5; 8 bases match TRBD1. This CDR3 contains 15 residues. The V gene end was trimmed by 0 bases and the J gene end by 1 base; junction bases not matched to a gene: 2. Germline assignment: CDR1 SGDLS and CDR2 YYNGEE. The CDR3 bases are TGTGCCAGCAGCGTAGGACAGGGGCCCCAAGAGACCCAGTACTTC. This codes for CASSVGQGPQETQYF.

In its sample, this clone was seen once. The rearrangement uses TRBV11-2 and TRBJ2-6; D is unresolved. The CDR3 runs 12 residues. With 0 bases removed from V and 11 bases from J, the gap between germline ends came to 5 bases. Germline V gene lookup returns CDR1 SGHAT and CDR2 FQNNGV. The CDR3 region is CASSLDEHVLTF. CDR3 coding DNA: TGTGCCAGCAGCTTAGATGAGCACGTCCTGACTTTC.

This sequence joins TRBV2 and TRBJ1-1, with a possible D match to TRBD1 (6 bases). The CDR3 runs to 13 residues. Trimming took off 8 bases at V and 6 bases at J, with 16 bases between the two ends. Germline V gene sequence: CDR1 SNHLY, CDR2 FYNNEI. Here the CDR3 reads CASRLPQGAEAFF. For the CDR3, the DNA is TGTGCCAGCCGTCTTCCACAGGGCGCTGAAGCTTTCTTT.

The chain recombines TRBV12-3 or TRBV12-4 with TRBJ2-4; 7 bases agree with TRBD1. There are 13 residues in the CDR3. V was pared by 3 bases and J by 7 bases, with 3 bases of the junction left unmatched. The CDR3 region has the DNA TGTGCCAGCAGTTTCGGCAGGGGGAACATTCAGTACTTC. Residues: CASSFGRGNIQYF.

The chain combines TRBV11-3 with TRBJ2-3; 11 nucleotides match TRBD1. CDR1 SGHNT and CDR2 YENEEA come from the germline V gene. Germline trimming cut 0 bases from V and 5 bases from J; bases unmatched to any gene: 10. This CDR3 contains 18 residues. The DNA for the CDR3 is TGTGCCAGCAGCTTAGATTCGGCGCGGACAGGGGGCGGAGATACGCAGTATTTT. It encodes CASSLDSARTGGGDTQYF.

CDR3 in DNA: TGTGCCAGCAGTAAGGAAGGAGTCTCCGAAGCTTTCTTT. Translating gives CASSKEGVSEAFF. The V call is TRBV6-2 or TRBV6-3, the J call TRBJ1-1, with unresolved D. The V end lost 5 bases, the J end lost 8 bases, and 15 bases lay between the germline ends. The germline CDR1 and CDR2 sequences are MNHEY and SVGEGT. The CDR3 consists of 13 residues.

The genes are TRBV3-1 (or the pseudogene TRBV3-2) and TRBJ2-1; TRBD2 matches at 11 bases. Germline lookup yields CDR1 LGHDT and CDR2 YNNKEL (reference sequence). The CDR3 contains 17 residues. V gave up 0 bases and J gave up 3 bases; unmatched junction bases: 4. CDR3 loop: CASSQDSLAGGYNEQFF. CDR3 sequence (DNA): TGTGCCAGCAGCCAAGATTCGCTAGCGGGGGGCTACAATGAGCAGTTCTTC.